These 27 T cell receptor beta chains were sequenced from one sample in a study of STAT5B mutations in CD4+ large granular lymphocyte leukemia. The repertoire was sequenced with immunoSEQ multiplex PCR; TCRdb's copy has only in-frame clones and lacks some. This table holds tens of thousands of clones, 60% to 80% found once. Input material: CD4+ T cells from blood buffy coats. Every receptor here comes from a human donor in good health.

V is TRBV6-1 and J is TRBJ2-1; TRBD2 matches at 13 bases. J was trimmed by 9 bases and V by 4 bases; bases with no gene match: 9. The CDR3 consists of 16 residues. The germline V gene has CDR1 MNHNS and CDR2 SASEGT. CDR3 sequence reads: CASSGPGTSGAGEQFF. The CDR3 coding sequence is TGTGCCAGCAGTGGGCCCGGGACTAGCGGGGCGGGTGAGCAGTTCTTC.

CDR3 residues: CASSLGTYNSPLHF. The CDR3 DNA is TGTGCCAGCAGCTTAGGAACCTATAATTCACCCCTCCACTTT. The gene calls are TRBV7-2 and TRBJ1-6; no clear D. The CDR3 extends over 14 amino acids. The germline V gene has CDR1 SGHTA and CDR2 FQGNSA. The V end was cut by 1 base, the J end by 2 bases, with 3 bases between. Variable domain in full (rest from reference TRBV7-2 and TRBJ1-6): GAGVSQSPSNKVTEKGKDVELRCDPISGHTALYWYRQSLGQGLEFLIYFQGNSAPDKSGLPSDRFSAERTGGSVSTLTIQRTQQEDSAVYLCASSLGTYNSPLHFGNGTRLTVT.

The V gene is TRBV2, the J gene TRBJ2-7; possibly TRBD1 for D (6 bases). This CDR3 spans 13 amino acids. Per the germline V gene, CDR1 is SNHLY and CDR2 is FYNNEI. V shed 5 bases and J shed 3 bases, with 11 bases lying between them. CDR3 residues: CASSRTGNYEQYF. CDR3 sequence (DNA): TGTGCCAGCAGTCGAACAGGGAACTACGAGCAGTACTTC.

This clone was seen just once. The chain recombines TRBV2 with TRBJ2-7, with D maybe TRBD1 (5 bases). V shed 6 bases and J shed 1 base, with 16 bases lying between them. Germline V CDR1 and CDR2: SNHLY, FYNNEI. CDR3 size: 15 residues. The CDR3 loop reads CASRDGAGLSYEQYF. The CDR3, as DNA: TGTGCCAGCAGAGATGGAGCAGGGCTATCCTACGAGCAGTACTTC.

The J gene is TRBJ2-3, the V gene TRBV6-1, with D possibly being TRBD2 (7 bases). The CDR3 totals 14 residues. V shed 2 bases and J shed 4 bases, with 10 bases lying between them. Germline CDR1 is MNHNS and CDR2 is SASEGT. The CDR3 DNA follows: TGTGCCAGCAGTGAACGCGGGGGCCCAGATACGCAGTATTTT. As protein: CASSERGGPDTQYF.

The chain joins TRBV4-3 to TRBJ2-2; D is perhaps TRBD2 (6 bases). This CDR3 has 16 amino acids. V was pared by 0 bases and J by 1 base, with 9 bases between. CDR1 LGHNA and CDR2 YSLEER come from the germline V gene. CDR3 sequence reads: CASSQEVAENTGELFF. In DNA, the CDR3 is TGCGCCAGCAGCCAAGAAGTAGCGGAGAACACCGGGGAGCTGTTTTTT.

The chain couples TRBV6-6 to TRBJ2-3; 10 bases are a match to TRBD1. The germline CDR1 and CDR2 sequences are MNHNY and SVGAGI (reference sequence). Losses at the gene ends were 7 bases for V and 5 bases for J; bases not matched to a gene: 6. The CDR3 has 14 amino acids. The CDR3 DNA sequence: TGTGCCAGCATCGCGGGACAGGGGATAGATACGCAGTATTTT. Protein: CASIAGQGIDTQYF.

The chain combines TRBV18 with TRBJ2-1; D not certain. The ends were cut back, 0 bases at V and 3 bases at J, with 12 bases in the middle. Germline V gene lookup returns CDR1 KGHSH and CDR2 LQKENI. The CDR3 is 16 amino acids. CDR3 protein: CASSPPYGSDYNEQFF. CDR3 sequence (DNA): TGTGCCAGCTCACCACCGTACGGCAGCGACTACAATGAGCAGTTCTTC.

The sample holds a few counts of this clone. The chain carries TRBV5-8 and TRBJ2-1; 11 positions agree with TRBD2. CDR1 and CDR2 from the germline V gene are SGHTS and YDEGEE. V lost 4 bases, J lost 0 bases, and 9 bases stayed unmatched. This CDR3 comprises 18 residues. The chain's CDR3 is CASSVKPGLAASYNEQFF. CDR3 nucleotides: TGTGCCAGCAGCGTCAAACCGGGACTAGCGGCCTCCTACAATGAGCAGTTCTTC.

The CDR3 spells CASSSPGQGVPGDEQFF. The CDR3 nucleotides read TGTGCCAGCAGTTCGCCTGGACAGGGGGTCCCGGGCGATGAGCAGTTCTTC. The chain is built from TRBV27 and TRBJ2-1; 10 bases are a match to TRBD1. After removal of 4 bases from V and 8 bases from J, the junction contained 14 bases not matched to a gene. Germline CDR1 reads MNHEY; CDR2 reads SMNVEV (reference sequence). The CDR3 loop spans 17 amino acids.

The V and J genes are TRBV19 and TRBJ2-5; 7 bases fit TRBD1. V shed 1 base, J shed 5 bases, and the junction held 4 bases outside the gene matches. The germline gives CDR1 LNHDA, CDR2 SQIVND (reference sequence). This CDR3 has 14 residues. The CDR3 DNA follows: TGTGCCAGTAGTATAGGACAGGGAATGGAGACCCAGTACTTC. Amino acid sequence: CASSIGQGMETQYF.

The chain joins TRBV7-2 to TRBJ2-1, with TRBD2 matching over 7 bases. From germline, CDR1 is SGHTA and CDR2 FQGNSA. CDR3 length equals 16 residues. Trimming took 1 base from V and 9 from J; bases not matched to a gene: 12. This chain's CDR3 is CASSLDSGLVGSEQFF. CDR3 in DNA: TGTGCCAGCAGCTTAGATAGCGGACTAGTGGGTTCTGAGCAGTTCTTC.

The chain recombines TRBV28 with TRBJ2-7, with 9 bases matching TRBD2. J gave up 1 base and V 2 bases, and 6 bases lay outside the gene matches. This CDR3 region has 16 residues. Germline-derived CDR1 and CDR2 are MDHEN and SYDVKM. CDR3 residues: CASSLILAGGSYEQYF. For the CDR3, the DNA is TGTGCCAGCAGTTTAATACTAGCGGGCGGTTCCTACGAGCAGTACTTC.

The sample holds a few counts of this clone. The CDR3 is CASSQSPGGNLGTQYF. CDR3 sequence (DNA): TGCGCCAGCAGCCAAAGTCCAGGGGGCAACCTAGGGACCCAGTACTTC. This chain links TRBV4-3 with TRBJ2-5, with 8 bases aligning to TRBD1. J lost 7 bases, V lost 2 bases, and 12 bases had no gene match. This CDR3 spans 16 amino acids. The germline CDR1 and CDR2 sequences are LGHNA and YSLEER.

The J gene is TRBJ2-1, the V gene TRBV5-6; D gene unclear. The CDR3 contains 13 residues. Germline V gives CDR1 SGHDT, CDR2 YYEEEE. Trimming took 0 bases from V and 6 from J, leaving 7 bases between them. In DNA, the CDR3 is TGTGCCAGCAGCTTGGTGGCAACCAATGAGCAGTTCTTC. Amino acid sequence: CASSLVATNEQFF.

This chain connects TRBV7-9 to TRBJ1-6; D is uncertain. This CDR3 spans 15 amino acids. Trimming shortened V by 0 bases and J by 8 bases, and 11 bases separated the two germline ends. In germline, CDR1 is SEHNR, CDR2 FQNEAQ (reference sequence). The CDR3 sequence is CASSLALGYDSPLHF. In DNA form, the CDR3 reads TGTGCCAGCAGCTTAGCGTTGGGGTATGATTCACCCCTCCACTTT.

The chain links TRBV11-2 to TRBJ1-1, with TRBD1 matching over 7 bases. The CDR3 contains 14 residues. The V gene end was trimmed by 6 bases and the J gene end by 3 bases; junction bases not matched to a gene: 7. Per the germline V gene, CDR1 is SGHAT and CDR2 is FQNNGV. CDR3 region: CASRPTGEDTEAFF. The CDR3 DNA reads TGTGCCAGCAGACCTACAGGGGAGGACACTGAAGCTTTCTTT.

The genes are TRBV4-3 and TRBJ2-2; 7 bases are a match to TRBD1. Germline CDR1 LGHNA, CDR2 YSLEER. The V gene end was trimmed by 4 bases and the J gene end by 5 bases; junction bases not matched to a gene: 10. The CDR3 consists of 16 residues. CDR3 loop: CASSLNQGVGTGELFF. As DNA, the CDR3 is TGCGCCAGCAGCCTCAACCAGGGGGTCGGGACCGGGGAGCTGTTTTTT.

This clone came up a few times. The V call is TRBV6-5, the J call TRBJ1-5, with D hard to call. Germline V CDR1 and CDR2: MNHEY, SVGAGI. The CDR3 has 13 residues. The germline V and J ends were trimmed by 6 bases and 2 bases, with 8 bases remaining between them. This chain's CDR3 is CASSRIGNQPQHF. In DNA form, the CDR3 reads TGTGCCAGCAGCCGCATAGGCAATCAGCCCCAGCATTTT.

The J gene is TRBJ1-2, the V gene TRBV19; 8 nucleotides align to TRBD1. This CDR3 region has 13 residues. Germline assignment: CDR1 LNHDA and CDR2 SQIVND (reference sequence). J lost 7 bases, V lost 6 bases, and 7 bases had no gene match. In DNA form, the CDR3 reads TGTGCCAGTAGGCCGGACAGGGCGGGTGGCTACACCTTC. Its protein is CASRPDRAGGYTF.

The table lists this clone with a few counts. The chain links TRBV5-4 to TRBJ2-1; 7 positions match TRBD1. The germline V gene has CDR1 SGHNT and CDR2 YYREEE (reference sequence). The length of the CDR3 is 14 residues. Losses at the gene ends were 4 bases for V and 5 bases for J; bases not matched to a gene: 6. The CDR3 DNA is TGTGCCAGCAGCCCGAGACAGGGTAACAATGAGCAGTTCTTC. Amino acids: CASSPRQGNNEQFF. Full variable domain (rest looked up from reference TRBV5-4 and TRBJ2-1): ETGVTQSPTHLIKTRGQQVTLRCSSQSGHNTVSWYQQALGQGPQFIFQYYREEENGRGNFPPRFSGLQFPNYSSELNVNALELDDSALYLCASSPRQGNNEQFFGPGTRLTVL.

V is TRBV7-2 and J is TRBJ2-7; D call uncertain. The ends were cut back, 6 bases at V and 2 bases at J, with 5 bases in the middle. This CDR3 is built from 11 residues. Germline CDR1 SGHTA, CDR2 FQGNSA. This CDR3 reads CASSPAYEQYF. CDR3 sequence (DNA): TGTGCCAGCAGTCCAGCCTACGAGCAGTACTTC.

The CDR3 is CASSLGPWGLNEKLFF. Written as DNA, the CDR3 is TGCGCCAGCAGCTTGGGACCCTGGGGCCTAAATGAAAAACTGTTTTTT. The chain recombines TRBV5-1 with TRBJ1-4; perhaps TRBD1 as D (5 bases). V lost 0 bases and J 5 bases, leaving 14 bases between the germline ends. CDR1 is SGHRS, CDR2 YFSETQ, per germline. The CDR3 consists of 16 residues.

This clone was observed once. The chain has TRBV6-1 and TRBJ2-7; D tentatively reads TRBD1 or TRBD2 (5 bases each). The V gene lost 6 bases and the J gene lost 7 bases, with 19 bases spanning the gap. In germline, CDR1 is MNHNS, CDR2 SASEGT. The CDR3 loop spans 14 amino acids. CDR3 in amino acids: CASRLNRDPGEQYF. CDR3 DNA sequence: TGTGCCAGCAGGCTGAACCGGGACCCGGGGGAGCAGTACTTC.

The chain combines TRBV7-2 with TRBJ2-7, with 7 bases matching TRBD1. The CDR3 length is 15 residues. Germline lookup yields CDR1 SGHTA and CDR2 FQGNSA. V was clipped by 1 base and J by 2 bases; unmatched bases: 5. Written as DNA, the CDR3 is TGTGCCAGCAGCTTAGGGGACAGAGTGACCTACGAGCAGTACTTC. Translation: CASSLGDRVTYEQYF.

This clone has a handful of counts. This rearrangement joins TRBV19 to TRBJ2-7; D might be TRBD2 (6 bases). The CDR3 is 14 amino acids. The ends were cut back, 5 bases at V and 2 bases at J, with 13 bases in the middle. Germline V gives CDR1 LNHDA, CDR2 SQIVND (reference sequence). The CDR3 sequence is CASSPSRGTYEQYF. CDR3 bases: TGTGCCAGTAGTCCGTCCCGGGGGACCTACGAGCAGTACTTC. Based on the CDR3 plus reference TRBV19 and TRBJ2-7, the full variable domain is DGGITQSPKYLFRKEGQNVTLSCEQNLNHDAMYWYRQDPGQGLRLIYYSQIVNDFQKGDIAEGYSVSREKKESFPLTVTSAQKNPTAFYLCASSPSRGTYEQYFGPGTRLTVT.

The chain is built from TRBV9 and TRBJ2-1, with TRBD2 as a possible D gene (5 bases). The V gene lost 4 bases and the J gene lost 1 base, with 9 bases spanning the gap. CDR3 length equals 14 residues. Germline values: CDR1 SGDLS, CDR2 YYNGEE. This CDR3 reads CASSRTGSYNEQFF. CDR3 nucleotide sequence: TGTGCCAGCAGCCGGACGGGATCCTACAATGAGCAGTTCTTC.